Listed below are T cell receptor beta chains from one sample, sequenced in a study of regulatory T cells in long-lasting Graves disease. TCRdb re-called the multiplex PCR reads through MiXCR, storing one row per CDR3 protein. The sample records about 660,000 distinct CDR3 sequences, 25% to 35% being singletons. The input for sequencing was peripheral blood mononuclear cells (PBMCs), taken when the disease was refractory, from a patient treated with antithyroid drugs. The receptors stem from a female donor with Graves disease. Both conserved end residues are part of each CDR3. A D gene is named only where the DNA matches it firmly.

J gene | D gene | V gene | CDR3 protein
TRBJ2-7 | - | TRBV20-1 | CSARESDSESYEQYF
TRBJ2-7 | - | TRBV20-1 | CSAREQGRVSYEQYF
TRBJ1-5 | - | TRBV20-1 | CSARDRQGWQPQHF
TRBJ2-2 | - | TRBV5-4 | CASSFSTEAGELFF
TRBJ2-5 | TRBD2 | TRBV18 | CASSPSGGQETQYF
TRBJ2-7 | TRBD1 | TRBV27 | CASSLLQGASYEQYF
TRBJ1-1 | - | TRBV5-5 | CASSFFRGANTEAFF
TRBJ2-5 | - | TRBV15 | CATSNQGSPQETQYF
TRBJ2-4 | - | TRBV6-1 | CASSEALRSARGNIQYF
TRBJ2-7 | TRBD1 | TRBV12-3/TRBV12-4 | CASSASGTGGEQYF
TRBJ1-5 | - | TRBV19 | CASSRQGSWQPQHF
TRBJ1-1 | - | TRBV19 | CASSIDRRSAEAFF
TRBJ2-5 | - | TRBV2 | CASSEWREPQETQYF
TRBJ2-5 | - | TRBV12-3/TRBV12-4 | CASSFLGSTQETQYF
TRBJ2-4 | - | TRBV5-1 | CASSPGTAPAKNIQYF
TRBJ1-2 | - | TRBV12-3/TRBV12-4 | CASSLLTDTADYGYTF
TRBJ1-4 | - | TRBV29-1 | CSVTFTGGELFF
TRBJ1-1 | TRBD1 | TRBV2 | CASRATGTGTEAFF
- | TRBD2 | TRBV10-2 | CASSYPAGGNEQFF
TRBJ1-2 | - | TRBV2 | CASSGDLGGYTF
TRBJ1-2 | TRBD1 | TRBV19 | CASSRPGQEWVYGYTF
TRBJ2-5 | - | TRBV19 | CASSSRGGGRETQYF
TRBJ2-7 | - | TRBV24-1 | CATSDLVGGFPF
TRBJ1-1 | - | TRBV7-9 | CASSLGAVDNTEAFF
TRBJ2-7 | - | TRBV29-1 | CSVEAGSGPYEQYF
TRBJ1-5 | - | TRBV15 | CATAGGVSSIQPQHF
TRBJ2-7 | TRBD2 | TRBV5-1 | CASSPAGSSSYEQYF
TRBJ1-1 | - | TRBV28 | CASSLWEHPEEKTTEAFF
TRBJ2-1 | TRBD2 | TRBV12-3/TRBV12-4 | CASLRLAGVNEQFF
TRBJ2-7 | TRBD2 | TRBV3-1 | CASSQATTSVTYEQYF
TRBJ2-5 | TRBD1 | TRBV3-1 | CASSHRGRLAETQYF
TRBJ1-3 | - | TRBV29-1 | CSVEARQGSGNTIYF
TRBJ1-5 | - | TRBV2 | CASSEDGGSNQPQHF
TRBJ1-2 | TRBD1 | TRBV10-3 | CAIREGALDGYTF
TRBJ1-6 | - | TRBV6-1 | CASTKSHTGLPLHF
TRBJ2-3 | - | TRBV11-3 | CASSLENTDTQYF
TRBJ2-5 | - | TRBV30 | CAWSAVQETQYF
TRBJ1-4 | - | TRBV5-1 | CASSLEPYGDEKLFF
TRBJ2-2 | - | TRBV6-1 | CASSNLAGELFF
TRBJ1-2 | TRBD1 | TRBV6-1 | CASSPIPGQGNHYGYTF
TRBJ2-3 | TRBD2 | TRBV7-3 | CASSLSPRGSTQYF
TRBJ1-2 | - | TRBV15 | CATSSGDIFPVGYTF
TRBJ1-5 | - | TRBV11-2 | CASSQDRMGSVSNQPQHF
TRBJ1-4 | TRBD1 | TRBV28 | CASRPEVRGRREKLFF
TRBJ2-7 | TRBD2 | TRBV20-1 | CSAEKRESYEQYF
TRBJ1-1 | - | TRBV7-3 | CASSLMVLNTEAFF
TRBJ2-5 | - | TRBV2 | CASSEGIGVPQETQYF